This T cell receptor (beta chain) was retrieved from a study of shared clonotypes between healthy human individuals (dated by TCRdb to 2019 to 2021). Looking at the study overall: A few men and a couple of women, aged 18 to 49 years, made up the cohort. For each donor, CD4 naive and CD4 memory were each given three plates, CD8 naive was given two plates, and CD8 memory was given one plate. Blood TCR repertoires of a handful of healthy adults were deeply sequenced to estimate repertoire size and the extent of clonotype sharing between individuals. Different laboratories and diverse techniques were used to prepare libraries and sequence TCR repertoires, to increase sequencing depth and limit assay-specific biases. Per donor, leukapheresis produced somewhere between about 0.94 and 9.5 billion PBMCs. Paper-wide results and their limitations: Rarefaction of sorted-subset datasets indicated incomplete sequencing despite the large sequencing depth. Larger estimated clonotype richness was generally found for naive subsets than for memory subsets. Compared with non-shared clonotypes, clonotypes shared by all four sorted-subset donors had higher generation probabilities. Pairwise subsampling indicated that sequencing depth was expected to affect the degree of clonotype sharing among donors. Around 5% of naive CD4, 3.5% of naive CD8, 2.3% of memory CD4, and about 0.4% of memory CD8 clonotypes were shared across four donors. Because the study included only a small number of donors, the genetic and exposure-history diversity represented was limited. Sampling was restricted to blood, and TCR repertoires in tissue are likely to differ from TCR repertoires in blood.

Taken from the germline V gene, the CDR1 and CDR2 loops are SGHRS and YFSETQ. From its cysteine to its phenylalanine, the CDR3 spans 15 amino acids. Here the CDR3 DNA is all that survives: 45 bases in frame from base 1. V was cut back by 0 bases and J by 0 bases, leaving a gap of 7 bases between them. A remark on this clone: The target of this receptor is not known. One base away there is no much larger clone; base qualities are not given. Other nucleotide sequences from this sample produce the same CDR3.

Using the deep immunoSEQ assay, TCR CDR3 regions were amplified from genomic DNA by multiplex PCR. Extracted genomic DNA from each cell subset was spread evenly across all wells of several immunoSEQ 96-well plates, with each plate serving as a replicate. For sorted subsets, roughly 200 ng of genomic DNA, equivalent to 25,000 to 35,000 T cell genomes, went into each replicate PCR. Purified libraries were measured with a Qubit 3.0 fluorometer, size-checked on a Bioanalyzer 2100, and measured again with the KAPA Library Quantification kit. A separate single-read 150-cycle Illumina NextSeq 550 flow cell was used to sequence each immunoSEQ 96-well plate. On the study's bioinformatics: Because only junctional sequences without quality scores were contained in the immunoSEQ output, filtering matching that applied to full-length reads could not be performed. To assign V/J genes and CDR3, sequences were annotated against IMGT germline references using PyIR, a Python wrapper for IgBLAST v1.9. Any read was removed if the V/J assignment was weak (E-value above 1e-6), the CDR3 was missing, or the read contained stop codons, out-of-frame junctions, or ambiguous translated residues. V3J clonotypes were defined as sequences sharing an identical inferred V gene, J gene, and CDR3 amino acid sequence. Percentage overlap between repertoires was computed as shared unique clonotypes divided by the size of the smaller repertoire. Repertoire richness was assessed with RTK rarefaction, the Chao1 estimator, and Recon v2.1 estimates of unobserved clonotypes. For all TCRbeta clonotypes obtained by the gDNA method from a handful of donors, generation probabilities were computed with OLGA. The table was pulled from immuneACCESS by TCRdb, which kept in-frame rearrangements only. Such tables lose some clones; where checked, under half of the loss comes from unresolved V genes, and the rest has no known cause. V and J calls plus clone size are reproduced from that table; the DNA served to infer D and trimming. The sample table lists just over 2,000,000 clones, 85% to 95% of them with a count of one. In total, the top ten clones hold about 0.13% of the sample.

The donors were healthy, HIV-negative adults who had no recently reported acute infections or vaccinations. Every donor was a Caucasian adult residing in Nashville, Tennessee, USA. Magnetic negative selection was used to enrich CD4+ T cells, after which naive cells were positively selected on CD45RA and the negative fraction became the memory subset. After blood collection by leukapheresis, PBMCs were isolated using Ficoll-Histopaque density gradient centrifugation and then cryopreserved in the vapor phase of liquid nitrogen. Analytical flow cytometry was used to check the purity and quantity of each magnetically sorted T cell population. Genomic DNA was isolated from each sorted fraction and quantified by UV absorbance on a Nanodrop 2000c.

The chain is encoded by TRBV5-1 joined to TRBJ2-1; no D gene call is confident. This receptor was taken from a man in his late teens or twenties in good health. Specimen: naive CD4+ T cells sorted from blood. This specimen's cell subset or site label, per the study, means: CD45RA+ positively selected. CDR3 loop: CASSLDGSSYNEQFF. The nucleotide sequence reads as follows: TGCGCCAGCAGCTTGGACGGTAGCTCCTACAATGAGCAGTTCTTC.